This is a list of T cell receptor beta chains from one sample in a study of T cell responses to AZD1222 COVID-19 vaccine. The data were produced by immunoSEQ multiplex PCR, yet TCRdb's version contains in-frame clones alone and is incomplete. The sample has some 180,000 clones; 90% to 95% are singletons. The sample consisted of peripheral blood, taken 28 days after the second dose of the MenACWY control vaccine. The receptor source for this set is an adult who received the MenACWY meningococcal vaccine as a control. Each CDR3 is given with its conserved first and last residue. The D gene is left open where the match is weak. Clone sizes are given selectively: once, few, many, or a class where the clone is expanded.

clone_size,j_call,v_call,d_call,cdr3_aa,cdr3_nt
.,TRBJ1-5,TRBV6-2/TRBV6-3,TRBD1,CASSTWDRGLNQPQHF,TGTGCCAGCAGTACGTGGGACAGGGGGCTCAATCAGCCCCAGCATTTT
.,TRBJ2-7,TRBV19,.,CASSIGGHEQYF,TGTGCCAGTAGTATCGGGGGACACGAGCAGTACTTC
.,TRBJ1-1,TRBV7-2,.,CASSQDRLSMNTEAFF,TGTGCCAGCAGTCAGGATCGCTTATCGATGAACACTGAAGCTTTCTTT
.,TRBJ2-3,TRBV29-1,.,CSVRDSGTDTQYF,TGCAGCGTCAGGGACTCGGGCACAGATACGCAGTATTTT
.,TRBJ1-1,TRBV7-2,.,CASSFAGRPEAFF,TGTGCCAGCAGCTTCGCAGGGCGGCCTGAAGCTTTCTTT
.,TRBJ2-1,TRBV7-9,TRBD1,CASSLAGGDEQFF,TGTGCCAGCAGCTTGGCAGGGGGTGATGAGCAGTTCTTC
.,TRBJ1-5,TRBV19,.,CASSIWDGDQPQHF,TGTGCCAGTAGTATATGGGACGGAGATCAGCCCCAGCATTTT
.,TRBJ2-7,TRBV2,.,CASSGDLEEQYF,TGTGCCAGCAGTGGAGACCTTGAGGAGCAGTACTTC
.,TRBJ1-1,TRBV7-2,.,CASSLVSSSGTEAFF,TGTGCCAGCAGCTTAGTTTCGTCTTCAGGAACAGAAGCTTTCTTT
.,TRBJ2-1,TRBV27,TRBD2,CASSGGLAGGPSWFF,TGTGCCAGCAGTGGTGGACTAGCGGGGGGGCCTTCATGGTTCTTC
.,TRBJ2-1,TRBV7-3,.,CASSLGQTTGHNEQFF,TGTGCCAGCAGCTTAGGACAGACTACAGGGCACAATGAGCAGTTCTTC
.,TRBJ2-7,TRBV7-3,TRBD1,CASSPDRGWHEQYF,TGTGCCAGCAGCCCCGACAGGGGTTGGCACGAGCAGTACTTC
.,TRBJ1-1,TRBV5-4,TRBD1,CASSPGGTVSTEAFF,TGTGCCAGCAGCCCGGGCGGGACAGTGAGCACTGAAGCTTTCTTT
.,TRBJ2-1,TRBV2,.,CASSGYNEQFF,TGTGCCAGCAGTGGATACAATGAGCAGTTCTTC
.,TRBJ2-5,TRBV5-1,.,CASSINREETQYF,TGCGCCAGCAGCATAAACAGGGAAGAGACCCAGTACTTC
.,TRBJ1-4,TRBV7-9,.,CASSLVLGTGRGEKLFF,TGTGCCAGCAGCTTAGTTTTGGGCACGGGCAGGGGTGAAAAACTGTTTTTT
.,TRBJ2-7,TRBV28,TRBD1,CASSPGTEIYEQYF,TGTGCCAGCAGCCCCGGGACAGAAATCTACGAGCAGTACTTC
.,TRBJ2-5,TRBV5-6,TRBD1,CASSMDRGETQYF,TGTGCCAGCAGCATGGACAGGGGGGAGACCCAGTACTTC
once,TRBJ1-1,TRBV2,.,CASSPDRLNTEAFF,TGTGCCAGCAGTCCCGACAGGCTGAACACTGAAGCTTTCTTT
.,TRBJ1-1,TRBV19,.,CASSMGRHNTEAFF,TGTGCCAGTAGTATGGGGCGACACAACACTGAAGCTTTCTTT
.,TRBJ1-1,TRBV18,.,CASSLRHGENTEAFF,TGTGCCAGCTCTCTCAGGCACGGGGAGAACACTGAAGCTTTCTTT
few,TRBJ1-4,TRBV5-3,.,CARSLEGTSEKLFF,TGTGCCAGAAGCTTGGAGGGGACATCCGAAAAACTGTTTTTT
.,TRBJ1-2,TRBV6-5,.,CASRRGTGNYGYTF,TGTGCCAGCAGGCGGGGGACGGGCAACTATGGCTACACCTTC